What follows is one T cell receptor (beta chain) and its context. Its antigen is unknown. Using immunoSEQ multiplex PCR, the repertoire was profiled, and TCRdb retains in-frame clones only, with some absent. The profile shows roughly 83,000 clones, roughly 84% of them singletons. The length of the CDR3 is 15 residues. Germline V gene sequence: CDR1 LNHDA, CDR2 SQIVND (reference sequence). V shed 3 bases and J shed 3 bases, with 14 bases lying between them. This record belongs to a study of OX40 agonist ivuxolimab in advanced cancers. On the study more broadly: Antecedent anti-PD-1, anti-PD-L1 or anti-CTLA-4 therapy was permissible, with roughly 36% having received some.

The study's findings and limits: The work left the antigen specificity of expanded peripheral T cells undetermined. Blood T cells, both CD4+ and CD8+, expanded clonally by week 6 at 0.1 to 3.0 mg/kg.

This chain uses TRBV19 with TRBJ1-1; D may be TRBD1 (5 bases). The material was CD4+ or CD8+ T cells sorted from blood, obtained in a trial of the OX40 agonist ivuxolimab. The clonotype comes from an adult with an advanced solid tumor such as melanoma, head and neck, liver or kidney cancer. The CDR3 nucleotides read TGTGCCAGTAGTATTCAGGGATCCCAGTACACTGAAGCTTTCTTT. Residues: CASSIQGSQYTEAFF.